There are many counts of the clone carrying this TCR beta chain. Its target is unknown. Researchers amplified the TCR beta CDR3 regions from RNA transcripts. HTBI primers were used for first-round RT-PCR of the TCR CDR3. TCRdb re-called the multiplex PCR reads with MiXCR, one entry per CDR3 protein. The data show about 760,000 distinct CDR3 sequences, roughly a third seen once. Diagnosis rested on symptoms, serum thyroxine and TRAb, thyroid ultrasound, and orbital computed tomography. This sample stems from a study of T cells in Graves' hyperthyroidism and ophthalmopathy. Study outcomes and limitations: Most thyroid clonotypes that were expanded above 0.001 also turned up in blood. Separating ophthalmopathy from stable hyperthyroidism was achieved by a 13 V-J model.

Sample: blood. The TCR comes from a woman between 40 and 50 years old with Graves' hyperthyroidism.

In nucleotides, the CDR3 is TGTGCCAGCAGTGAGGACGGCTACGAGCAGTACTTC. It encodes CASSEDGYEQYF. This chain links TRBV2 with TRBJ2-7, with unresolved D. The CDR3 extends over 12 amino acids. V was clipped by 3 bases and J by 3 bases, with 6 bases between them. Germline V gene data show CDR1 as SNHLY and CDR2 as FYNNEI.